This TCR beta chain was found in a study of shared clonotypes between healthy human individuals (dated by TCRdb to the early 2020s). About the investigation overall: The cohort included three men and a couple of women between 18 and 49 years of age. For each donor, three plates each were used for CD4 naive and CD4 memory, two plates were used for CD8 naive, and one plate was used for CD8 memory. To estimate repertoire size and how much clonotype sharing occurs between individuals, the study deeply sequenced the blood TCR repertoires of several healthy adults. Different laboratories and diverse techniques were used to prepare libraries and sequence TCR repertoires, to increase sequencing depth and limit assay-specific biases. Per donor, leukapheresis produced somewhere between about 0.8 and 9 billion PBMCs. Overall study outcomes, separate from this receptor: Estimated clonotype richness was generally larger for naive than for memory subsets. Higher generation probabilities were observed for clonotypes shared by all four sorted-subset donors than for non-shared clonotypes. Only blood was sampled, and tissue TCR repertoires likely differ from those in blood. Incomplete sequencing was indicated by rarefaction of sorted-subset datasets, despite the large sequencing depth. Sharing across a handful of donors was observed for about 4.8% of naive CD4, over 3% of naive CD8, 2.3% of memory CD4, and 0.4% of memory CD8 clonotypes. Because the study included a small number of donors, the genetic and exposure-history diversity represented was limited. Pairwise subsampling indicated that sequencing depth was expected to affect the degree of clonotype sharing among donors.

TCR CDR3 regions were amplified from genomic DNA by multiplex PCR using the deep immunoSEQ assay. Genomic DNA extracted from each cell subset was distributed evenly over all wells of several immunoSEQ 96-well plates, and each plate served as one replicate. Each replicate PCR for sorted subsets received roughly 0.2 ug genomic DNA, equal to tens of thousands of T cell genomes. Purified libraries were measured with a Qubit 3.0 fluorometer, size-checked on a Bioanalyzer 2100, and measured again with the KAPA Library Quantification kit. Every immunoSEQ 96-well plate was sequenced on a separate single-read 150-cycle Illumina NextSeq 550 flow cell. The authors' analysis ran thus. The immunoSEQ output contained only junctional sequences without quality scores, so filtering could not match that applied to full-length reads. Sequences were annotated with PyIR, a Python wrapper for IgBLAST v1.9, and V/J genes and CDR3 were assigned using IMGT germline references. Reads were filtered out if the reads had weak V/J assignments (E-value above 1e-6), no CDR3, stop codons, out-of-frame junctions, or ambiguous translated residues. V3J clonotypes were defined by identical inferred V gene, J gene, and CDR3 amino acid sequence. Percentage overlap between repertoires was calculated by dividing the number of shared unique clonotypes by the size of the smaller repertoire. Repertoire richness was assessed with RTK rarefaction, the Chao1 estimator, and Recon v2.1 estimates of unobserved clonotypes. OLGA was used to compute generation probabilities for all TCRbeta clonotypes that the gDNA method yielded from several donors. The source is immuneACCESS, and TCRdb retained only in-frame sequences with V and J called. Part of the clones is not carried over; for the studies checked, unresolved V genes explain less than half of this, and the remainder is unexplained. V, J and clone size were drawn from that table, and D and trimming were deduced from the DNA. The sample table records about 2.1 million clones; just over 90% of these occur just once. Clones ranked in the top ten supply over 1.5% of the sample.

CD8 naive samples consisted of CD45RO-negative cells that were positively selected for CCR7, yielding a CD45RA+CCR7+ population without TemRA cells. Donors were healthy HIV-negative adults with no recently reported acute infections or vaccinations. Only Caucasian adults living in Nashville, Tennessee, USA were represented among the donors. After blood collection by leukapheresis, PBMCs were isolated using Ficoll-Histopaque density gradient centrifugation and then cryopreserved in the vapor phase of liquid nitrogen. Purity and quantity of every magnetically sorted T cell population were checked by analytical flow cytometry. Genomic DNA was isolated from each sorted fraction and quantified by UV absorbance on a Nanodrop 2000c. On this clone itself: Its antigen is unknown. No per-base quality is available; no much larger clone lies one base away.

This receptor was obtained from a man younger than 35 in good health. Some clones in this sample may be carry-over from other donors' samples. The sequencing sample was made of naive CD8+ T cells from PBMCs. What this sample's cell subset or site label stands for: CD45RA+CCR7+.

The sequenced DNA: TGTGCCAGCAGGATACTAGCGGGAGATGAGCAGTTCTTC. Translated, this gives CASRILAGDEQFF. Recombination connected TRBV7-9 to TRBJ2-1; TRBD2 lines up with 11 middle nucleotides. CDR1 and CDR2 are read off the germline V gene (reference sequence) as SEHNR and FQNEAQ. CDR3 length: 13 amino acids, cysteine to phenylalanine. Solely the CDR3 DNA is kept, with 39 bases framed from the first base. Germline trimming amounts to 6 bases on V and 8 bases on J, with 3 as the count of junction bases outside the gene matches. With all but the CDR3 taken from the reference TRBV7-9 and TRBJ2-1 genes, the full variable domain is: DTGVSQNPRHKITKRGQNVTFRCDPISEHNRLYWYRQTLGQGPEFLTYFQNEAQLEKSRLLSDRFSAERPKGSFSTLEIQRTEQGDSAMYLCASRILAGDEQFFGPGTRLTVL.